This note documents a single TCR beta chain sequence. CDR1 SNHLY and CDR2 FYNNEI come from the germline V gene. CDR3 size: 14 residues. V gave up 10 bases and J gave up 8 bases; unmatched junction bases: 8. This entry belongs to a study of blood T cell repertoires in COVID-19. For the study at large: T cells, B-cell-depleted T cells, or PBMCs provided the cDNA or gDNA that served as material.

Participant ages covered roughly 18 to 89 years across 20 to 30 US areas. Sequencing was performed with immunoSEQ multiplex PCR; in TCRdb, only in-frame clones are kept and a portion is missing. The repertoire consists of 150,000 to 200,000 clones, with roughly three quarters occurring once and the leading ten covering about 15%. Sequencing input: PBMCs or T cells enriched from blood (not recorded which). The gene calls are TRBV2 and TRBJ2-1; 13 bases match TRBD2. The TCR comes from a woman aged 50 to 60 with acute COVID-19. CDR3 DNA sequence: TGTGCCACCTCAAGACTAGCGGGGGGCCATGAGCAGTTCTTC. Protein: CATSRLAGGHEQFF.